This TCR beta chain derives from a study of regulatory T cells in long-lasting Graves disease. This clonotype was detected ten times or more. Regarding time point: newly diagnosed GD, antithyroid drugs for less than 3 months. With RNA extracted from PBMCs as input, the TCR library was made. Sequencing libraries for TCR beta were prepared with iRepertoire HTBI primers and Arm-PCR of CDR3 regions. MiXCR was run by TCRdb on the multiplex PCR reads, yielding one entry per CDR3 protein. The sample yields 400,000 to 500,000 distinct CDR3 sequences, about 15% seen once. V was trimmed by 7 bases and J by 6 bases, leaving 22 bases between them. The CDR3 is 15 amino acids. Looked up from germline, CDR1 is ENHRY and CDR2 is SYGVKD. Separately, the same data were catalogued under a study of T cells in Graves' hyperthyroidism and ophthalmopathy.

The material was peripheral blood mononuclear cells (PBMCs), obtained at new diagnosis, from a patient treated with antithyroid drugs. V gene TRBV10-3 combines with J gene TRBJ2-7; D might be TRBD2 (6 bases). The receptor was derived from a woman between 25 and 40 years old with Graves disease. The CDR3 nucleotides are TGTGCCATCACCATGTCCGGAGGGACGGGTAGCGAGCAGTACTTC. As protein: CAITMSGGTGSEQYF.